A single sample gave rise to the 7 T cell receptor beta chains below, sequenced in a study of vaccination and CD4 T cells after COVID-19. Treatment meaning: roughly ten-day PBMC culture with coronavirus spike peptide pools or control peptides (ViraFEST assay). These receptors' antigens are unknown. Oncomine TCR Beta short-read sequencing was applied to DNA from cultured CD4+ T cells. In TCRdb, the PCR reads were re-called with MiXCR into one record per CDR3 protein. The repertoire holds about 11,000 distinct CDR3 sequences, with approximately 30% as singletons. This material consisted of CD4+ T cells from blood, cultured in vitro, taken after SARS-CoV-2 vaccination. The receptors shown here come from a human donor who had recovered from COVID-19.

The rearrangement uses TRBV7-2 and TRBJ2-7; D unclear. Germline V gene lookup returns CDR1 SGHTA and CDR2 FQGNSA. V was pared by 5 bases and J by 6 bases, with 14 bases between. This CDR3 comprises 13 residues. Here the CDR3 reads CASSPLNLGEQYF. CDR3 coding DNA: TGTGCCAGCAGCCCGTTGAACCTTGGCGAGCAGTACTTC.

Only a few counts were recorded for this clonotype. In DNA form, the CDR3 reads TGTGCCACCAGTGATTATTACGAGCAGTACTTC. Protein product: CATSDYYEQYF. The genes are TRBV24-1 and TRBJ2-7; unclear D gene. Germline assignment: CDR1 KGHDR and CDR2 SFDVKD. The CDR3 runs to 11 residues. V dropped 2 bases and J dropped 4 bases, with 2 bases sitting between them.

This chain connects TRBV6-1 to TRBJ1-1; 7 bases line up with TRBD1. V lost 6 bases, J lost 3 bases, and 13 bases stayed unmatched. Germline CDR1 is MNHNS and CDR2 is SASEGT. This CDR3 comprises 16 residues. The CDR3 loop is CASRGGNRGLDTEAFF. DNA of the CDR3: TGTGCCAGCAGGGGGGGTAACAGGGGTCTGGACACTGAAGCTTTCTTT.

This clonotype was recorded a few times. V is TRBV11-3 and J is TRBJ2-1; D gene uncertain. Germline values: CDR1 SGHNT, CDR2 YENEEA. This CDR3 is built from 15 residues. Trimming stripped 2 bases from V and 6 bases from J, with 14 bases between. The CDR3 sequence is CASSLNYGRGNEQFF. The CDR3 DNA is TGTGCCAGCAGCTTAAATTACGGTCGAGGCAATGAGCAGTTCTTC.

The CDR3 loop is CATSPQGWETQYF. CDR3 in DNA: TGTGCCACCTCTCCACAGGGATGGGAGACCCAGTACTTC. J is TRBJ2-5 and V is TRBV18; D is perhaps TRBD1 (6 bases). The V end was cut by 10 bases, the J end by 5 bases, with 17 bases between. Germline CDR1 KGHSH, CDR2 LQKENI. The CDR3 covers 13 residues. Based on the CDR3 plus reference TRBV18 and TRBJ2-5, the full variable domain is NAGVMQNPRHLVRRRGQEARLRCSPMKGHSHVYWYRQLPEEGLKFMVYLQKENIIDESGMPKERFSAEFPKEGPSILRIQQVVRGDSAAYFCATSPQGWETQYFGPGTRLLVL.

This clonotype was seen only a few times. The chain uses TRBV20-1 and TRBJ1-5, with TRBD1 matching over 11 bases. Losses at the gene ends were 5 bases for V and 1 base for J; bases not matched to a gene: 10. Germline-derived CDR1 and CDR2 are DFQATT and SNEGSKA (reference sequence). CDR3 length equals 17 residues. CDR3 DNA sequence: TGCAGTGCTTGGGACAGGGGGGAGTCCTGGAGCAATCAGCCCCAGCATTTT. Translating it yields CSAWDRGESWSNQPQHF.

The table lists this clonotype with a few counts. The chain combines TRBV20-1 with TRBJ1-2, with D uncertain. The CDR3 runs to 14 residues. Trimming took 0 bases from V and 6 from J, leaving 14 bases between them. Germline CDR1 is DFQATT and CDR2 is SNEGSKA (reference sequence). Here the CDR3 reads CSARDFGQSDGYTF. CDR3 sequence (DNA): TGCAGTGCTAGAGATTTCGGGCAAAGCGATGGCTACACCTTC.